Listed here is a single TCR beta chain. This sample is part of a study of cytomegalovirus exposure and HLA in healthy donors. The CDR3 totals 16 residues. CDR1 and CDR2 (germline): LGHNA, YSLEER. Losses at the gene ends were 0 bases for V and 6 bases for J; bases not matched to a gene: 7. Libraries were prepared by immunoSEQ multiplex PCR; TCRdb keeps only in-frame clonotypes and omits some of them. Of roughly 65,000 clones in the sample, about 94% were seen once. This sequence joins TRBV4-3 and TRBJ2-1; TRBD1 agrees at 8 bases. Sample: PBMCs. The clonotype was recovered from a young man in good health and CMV-seropositive. In DNA, the CDR3 is TGCGCCAGCAGCCAAGAACCCGGGACAGGCGGCAATGAGCAGTTCTTC. This gives the protein CASSQEPGTGGNEQFF.